The 4 T cell receptor beta chains in this list originate from one sample, sequenced in a study of monozygotic twins with inflammatory bowel disease. From the 5' RACE reads, TCRdb lists one entry per CDR3 protein and no DNA. This repertoire comprises some 170,000 distinct CDR3 sequences; its ten largest clones make up 2.4%. Material for sequencing was blood. The receptors derive from a human donor with ulcerative colitis or Crohn's disease, or a healthy co-twin of an affected twin (not recorded which).

J is TRBJ2-5 and V is TRBV5-1; the D gene TCRdb calls, TRBD1, cannot be checked with no DNA. CDR3 length: 14 amino acids. The germline CDR1 and CDR2 sequences are SGHRS and YFSETQ. The CDR3 protein is CASSLGTIQETQYF. The full variable domain, in which reference TRBV5-1 and TRBJ2-5 provide the parts outside the CDR3, is KAGVTQTPRYLIKTRGQQVTLSCSPISGHRSVSWYQQTPGQGLQFLFEYFSETQRNKGNFPGRFSGRQFSNSRSEMNVSTLELGDSALYLCASSLGTIQETQYFGPGTRLLVL.

The V and J genes are TRBV12-3 or TRBV12-4 and TRBJ2-7; the TRBD2 assignment by TCRdb is unverifiable without DNA. This CDR3 is 14 amino acids long. The CDR3 is CASTPGLAGVEQYF.

This chain joins TRBV7-8 and TRBJ2-7. The CDR3 spans 13 residues. From germline, CDR1 is SGHVS and CDR2 FQNEAQ. CDR3 in amino acids: CASSLVVLDEQYF. The full variable domain, its missing parts supplied by reference TRBV7-8 and TRBJ2-7, is GAGVSQSPRYKVAKRGQDVALRCDPISGHVSLFWYQQALGQGPEFLTYFQNEAQLDKSGLPSDRFFAERPEGSVSTLKIQRTQQEDSAVYLCASSLVVLDEQYFGPGTRLTVT.

The J gene is TRBJ1-1, the V gene TRBV7-9. Germline values: CDR1 SEHNR, CDR2 FQNEAQ (reference sequence). The CDR3 spans 14 residues. The CDR3 is CASSFGGQNTEAFF.